These T cell receptor beta chains were read from a single sample in a study of blood T cell repertoires in COVID-19. Data came from immunoSEQ multiplex PCR; TCRdb stores just in-frame clones and leaves some out. The table has 300,000 to 400,000 clones, 85% seen once. Sequenced material: PBMCs or T cells enriched from blood (not recorded which). The receptor source for this set is a woman between 25 and 40 years old who had been exposed to COVID-19. The CDR3 runs from the conserved cysteine through the conserved F or W. Each record gives: clone size, D gene, J gene, V gene, CDR3 DNA, CDR3 protein. A D gene is named only where the DNA matches it firmly. Only part of the rows carry a size: once, few, many, or a class if the clone is expanded.

. | . | TRBJ2-5 | TRBV5-1 | TGCGCCTCAAGAAGCGGACTTCGTGGAGAGACCCAGTACTTC | CASRSGLRGETQYF
few | TRBD1 | TRBJ2-7 | TRBV28 | TGTGCCAGCAGTTTAGTCCCCAAATACGACAGGGAAAACTACGAGCAGTACTTC | CASSLVPKYDRENYEQYF
. | . | TRBJ2-7 | TRBV28 | TGTGCCAGCAGTTTACACCAGGGGCTCTACGAGCAGTACTTC | CASSLHQGLYEQYF
. | . | TRBJ1-5 | TRBV19 | TGTGCCAGTACCTTAGGACATAGCAATCAGCCCCAGCATTTT | CASTLGHSNQPQHF
. | TRBD1 | TRBJ1-5 | TRBV10-2 | TGCGCCAGCAGTGCGACAGGGGCGGGTCAGCCCCAGCATTTT | CASSATGAGQPQHF
. | . | TRBJ2-5 | TRBV21-1 | TGTGCCAGCACTTCAGGACTAGCGGGAGTGGAGACCCAGTACTTC | CASTSGLAGVETQYF
. | . | TRBJ2-7 | TRBV10-3 | TGTGCCATCAGTCTGGGAGGCGAGCAGTACTTC | CAISLGGEQYF
. | . | TRBJ1-2 | TRBV28 | TGTGCCAGCCTGGGTACAGCCAATGTCTATGGCTACACCTTC | CASLGTANVYGYTF
. | . | TRBJ1-4 | TRBV4-2 | TGTGCCAGCAGCCAAGATGTTGCAGTCCCAGGTGAAAAACTGTTTTTT | CASSQDVAVPGEKLFF
. | . | TRBJ1-1 | TRBV11-2 | TGTGCCAGCAGCTTAACAGGGAGGAACACTGAAGCTTTCTTT | CASSLTGRNTEAFF
. | TRBD2 | TRBJ2-3 | TRBV27 | TGTGCCAGCAGCTCACGTTGGGGGGGGGACACAGATACGCAGTATTTT | CASSSRWGGDTDTQYF
. | . | TRBJ2-7 | TRBV30 | TGTGCCTGGAGCCCTACAGGCTACGAGCAGTACTTC | CAWSPTGYEQYF
. | TRBD1 | TRBJ1-3 | TRBV18 | TGTGCCAGCTCACCGGGACAGCCGAATTCTGGAAACACCATATATTTT | CASSPGQPNSGNTIYF
. | . | TRBJ1-1 | TRBV3-1/TRBV3-2 | TGTGCCAGCAGCCAAAGGGGAGGAAGCACTGAAGCTTTCTTT | CASSQRGGSTEAFF
. | TRBD2 | TRBJ2-7 | TRBV6-5 | TGTGCCAGCAGACCCGACGGGACTAGCCCCCAGCAGTACTTC | CASRPDGTSPQQYF
. | . | TRBJ1-5 | TRBV30 | TGTGCCTGGAGTCCGTCTAGCAATCAGCCCCAGCATTTT | CAWSPSSNQPQHF
. | . | TRBJ2-3 | TRBV10-3 | TGTGCCATCAGCAGCGGATATAGCACAGATACGCAGTATTTT | CAISSGYSTDTQYF